This TCR beta chain stems from a study of blood T cell repertoires in COVID-19. Whole-study context: COVID-19 samples collected from the United States, Italy and Spain covered acute and convalescent phases. T cells, B-cell-depleted T cells, or PBMCs provided the cDNA or gDNA that served as material.

Trimming took off 3 bases at V and 0 bases at J, with 12 bases between the two ends. Germline V CDR1 and CDR2: SGHDN, FVKESK. This CDR3 is 16 amino acids long. The authors' processing: Reference gene primer amplification in the assay estimated nucleated cell counts. The assay was immunoSEQ multiplex PCR, and TCRdb's table has in-frame clones only and misses some. V and J calls and clone size follow that table, whereas D and trimming were derived from the DNA. Among tens of thousands of clones, more than 75% were seen once, and the ten largest hold around 15%. The J gene is TRBJ1-3, the V gene TRBV14, with no clear D. The sequenced material came from peripheral blood. The source is a man between 65 and 85 years old with acute or convalescent COVID-19. CDR3 loop: CASSHMAHNSGNTIYF. The CDR3 region has the DNA TGTGCCAGCAGCCACATGGCCCACAACTCTGGAAACACCATATATTTT.